This entry describes one T cell receptor (beta chain). This sample is part of a study of T cell changes during pregnancy in multiple sclerosis. Clones were sequenced by immunoSEQ multiplex PCR, and TCRdb holds only the in-frame ones, with some missing. Of around 63,000 clones in the sample, 91% were seen once. V lost 2 bases and J lost 6, with 8 bases in between. Germline CDR1 MNHEY, CDR2 SMNVEV (reference sequence). The CDR3 spans 14 residues. Sequencing was performed on peripheral blood, taken after pregnancy. The TCR sequence derives from a female donor in good health, enrolled as a control in a pregnancy study. The chain couples TRBV27 to TRBJ1-6, with a weak D call TRBD1 (5 bases). The CDR3 DNA reads as TGTGCCAGCAGTTTACGGGGGAGTAATTCACCCCTCCACTTT. Amino acids: CASSLRGSNSPLHF.